This TCR beta chain was sequenced during a study of OX40 agonist ivuxolimab in advanced cancers. Overall study context: Ivuxolimab is an agonistic anti-OX40 (CD134) antibody, and patients were treated with it.

Here immunoSEQ multiplex PCR was the method, and the copy in TCRdb shows in-frame clones only, minus some. The repertoire holds roughly 80,000 clones, with roughly 84% as singletons. Study-wide results and limits: Clonal expansion by week 6 occurred in CD4+ and CD8+ blood T cells (at 0.1 to 3.0 mg/kg). CD8+ T cells (on average) carried more expanded clones than CD4+ T cells.

As to this clone: What it recognizes is unknown.

Losses at the gene ends were 2 bases for V and 5 bases for J; bases not matched to a gene: 5. The CDR3 is 14 amino acids. Germline assignment: CDR1 MNHNY and CDR2 SVGAGI (reference sequence). This sequence originates from an adult with an advanced solid tumor such as melanoma, head and neck, liver or kidney cancer. The V gene is TRBV6-6, the J gene TRBJ1-2; 7 bases match TRBD1. The sequenced sample was CD4+ or CD8+ T cells sorted from blood, obtained in a trial of the OX40 agonist ivuxolimab. CDR3 in DNA: TGTGCCAGCAGTTACGGGACAGCCACTTATGGCTACACCTTC. Its translation is CASSYGTATYGYTF.